This TCR beta chain is from a study of T cells after yellow fever vaccination. CDR3 length equals 12 residues. CDR1 SGHTA and CDR2 FQGNSA come from the germline V gene. TCRdb re-called the 5' RACE reads through MiXCR, storing one row per CDR3 protein. Here the sample spans nearly 300,000 distinct CDR3 sequences, 8.7% being singletons. This clonotype was detected only a few times. A read error may account for a junction end that differs from germline. V and J are TRBV7-2 and TRBJ1-6; D remains unclear. The material sequenced was CD4+ T cells sorted from PBMCs, taken 5 days after the yellow fever booster vaccination. This receptor was obtained from a young man who received the YFV17D yellow fever vaccine. CDR3 amino acids: CASRRQSSPPHF. Here the CDR3 DNA reads TGTGCCAGCAGACGACAAAGTTCACCCCCCCACTTT.